The next 10 T cell receptor beta chains were all read from a single sample in a study of radiation and T cells in renal cell carcinoma. Time point meaning: blood 2 weeks post-SBRT. The treatment here: 15 Gy SBRT to primary tumor, nephrectomy 4 weeks later. Some clones are missing from TCRdb's copy, which holds only in-frame ones; the method was immunoSEQ multiplex PCR. Among some 70,000 clones listed, over 80% were seen once. The sample here was blood, taken from a patient whose treatment included radiotherapy and nephrectomy. The origin of the receptors is a man aged 55 to 70 with renal cell carcinoma.

This chain links TRBV27 with TRBJ2-7; either TRBD1 or TRBD2 may supply D (7 bases each). V was clipped by 5 bases and J by 4 bases, with 24 bases between them. The CDR3 consists of 17 residues. Germline loops: CDR1 MNHEY, CDR2 SMNVEV (reference sequence). The CDR3: CASSTFRGEGGVYEQYF. CDR3 nucleotides: TGTGCCAGCAGTACGTTCAGGGGGGAGGGTGGAGTTTACGAGCAGTACTTC.

This clone occurred a few times. The chain employs TRBV2 and TRBJ1-5; D gene unclear. Trimming shortened V by 8 bases and J by 4 bases, and 9 bases separated the two germline ends. This CDR3 region has 12 residues. Germline V CDR1 and CDR2: SNHLY, FYNNEI. CDR3 nucleotides: TGTGCCAGCGGGATATCAAATCAGCCCCAGCATTTT. Amino acid sequence: CASGISNQPQHF.

The chain couples TRBV30 to TRBJ2-7; no reliable D call. Germline values: CDR1 GTSNPN, CDR2 SVGIG (reference sequence). Trimming left V 2 bases short and J 4 bases short, with 12 bases between. The CDR3 sequence is 13 residues long. The CDR3 DNA reads as TGTGCCTGGAGTATCGGCCTAAAATACGAGCAGTACTTC. Its protein product is CAWSIGLKYEQYF.

V is TRBV19 and J is TRBJ1-1, with 10 bases identical to TRBD1. CDR3 size: 16 residues. From germline, CDR1 is LNHDA and CDR2 SQIVND (reference sequence). With 2 bases clipped from V and 1 base from J, the junction kept 4 bases outside the gene matches. The CDR3 reads CASSIKGQGPNTEAFF. Written as DNA, the CDR3 is TGTGCCAGTAGTATAAAGGGACAGGGGCCGAACACTGAAGCTTTCTTT.

The rearrangement uses TRBV21-1 and TRBJ1-2; the listed D gene, TRBD1, was not tested against the DNA. TRBV21-1 is an annotated pseudogene. The CDR3 runs 15 residues. This CDR3 reads CASSKWDRGRYGYTF. The CDR3 nucleotides read TGTGCCAGCAGCAAATGGGACAGGGGGCGTTATGGCTACACCTTC.

The chain recombines TRBV5-1 with TRBJ2-3; D ambiguous. This CDR3 is 17 amino acids long. Trimming took 2 bases from V and 1 from J, leaving 17 bases between them. The germline gives CDR1 SGHRS, CDR2 YFSETQ. The chain's CDR3 is CASSFTIVTSGTDTQYF. For the CDR3, the DNA is TGCGCCAGCAGCTTCACAATAGTAACTTCTGGCACAGATACGCAGTATTTT.

In this sample, this clone turned up a few times. The V and J genes are TRBV28 and TRBJ1-1; the D is unclear. Looked up from germline, CDR1 is MDHEN and CDR2 is SYDVKM. Deletions cut 5 bases from V and 11 bases from J, with 18 bases between. This CDR3 contains 13 residues. The CDR3 reads CASSPPQPFHAFF. The DNA for the CDR3 is TGTGCCAGCAGTCCACCTCAACCTTTTCATGCTTTCTTT.

The chain carries TRBV5-4 and TRBJ2-3, with D tentatively TRBD1 (6 bases). CDR1 and CDR2 from the germline V gene are SGHNT and YYREEE (reference sequence). The V gene lost 0 bases and the J gene lost 6 bases, with 14 bases spanning the gap. There are 15 residues in the CDR3. The CDR3 here is CASSLGGIQGDTQYF. The CDR3 region has the DNA TGTGCCAGCAGCTTGGGGGGGATACAGGGCGATACGCAGTATTTT.

The rearrangement links TRBV5-1 to TRBJ2-3; a weak D match, TRBD2 (5 bases). Germline CDR1 reads SGHRS; CDR2 reads YFSETQ. V lost 0 bases, J lost 2 bases, and 7 bases lay in between. CDR3 length: 14 residues. The CDR3 region is CASSLGLLTDTQYF. The DNA of the CDR3 is TGCGCCAGCAGCTTGGGACTACTCACAGATACGCAGTATTTT.

The chain joins TRBV25-1 to TRBJ1-1; perhaps TRBD1 as D (6 bases). Trimming pared 1 base from V and 7 bases from J, leaving 22 bases between. CDR3 length: 17 amino acids. Germline CDR1 MGHDK, CDR2 SYGVNS. The CDR3 region is CASSEFGKGQGNYEAFF. The DNA of the CDR3 is TGTGCCAGCAGTGAATTTGGTAAGGGACAAGGAAATTATGAAGCTTTCTTT.